Sequencing of this T cell receptor (beta chain) was carried out in a study of ipilimumab plus nivolumab after autologous stem cell transplantation. Study-wide context: The DLBCL group included primary refractory and relapsed cases.

TCRdb keeps only in-frame clones here, not all; method: immunoSEQ multiplex PCR. The data show 8,000 to 13,000 clones, with about 78% seen just once and under 8.5% held by the top ten. This clone came up a few times. Starting 14 to 28 days after autologous transplant, ipilimumab 1 mg/kg was given. The input for sequencing was PBMCs, taken in a trial of ipilimumab plus nivolumab as post-transplant consolidation. The clonotype originates from a male donor with diffuse large B-cell lymphoma.

CDR3 protein: CASSYPKGQGLWEQYF. In DNA form, the CDR3 reads TGTGCCAGCAGTTACCCGAAGGGACAGGGGTTATGGGAGCAGTACTTC. V usage is TRBV6-5 and J usage is TRBJ2-5; 10 nucleotides match TRBD1. The CDR3 runs 16 residues. J lost 11 bases, V lost 2 bases, and 14 bases had no gene match. The V gene's germline CDR1 is MNHEY and CDR2 SVGAGI.